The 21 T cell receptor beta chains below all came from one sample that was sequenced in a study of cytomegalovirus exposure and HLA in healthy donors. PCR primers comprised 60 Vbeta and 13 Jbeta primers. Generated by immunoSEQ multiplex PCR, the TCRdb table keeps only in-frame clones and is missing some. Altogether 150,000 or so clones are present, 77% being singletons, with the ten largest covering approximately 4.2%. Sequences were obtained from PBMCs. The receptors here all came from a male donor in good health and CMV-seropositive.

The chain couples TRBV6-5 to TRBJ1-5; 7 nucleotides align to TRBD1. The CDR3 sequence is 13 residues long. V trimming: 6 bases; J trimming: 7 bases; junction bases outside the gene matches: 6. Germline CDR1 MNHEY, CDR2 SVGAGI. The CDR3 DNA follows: TGTGCCAGCAGCCGGACAGGAGGGCAGCCCCAGCATTTT. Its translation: CASSRTGGQPQHF.

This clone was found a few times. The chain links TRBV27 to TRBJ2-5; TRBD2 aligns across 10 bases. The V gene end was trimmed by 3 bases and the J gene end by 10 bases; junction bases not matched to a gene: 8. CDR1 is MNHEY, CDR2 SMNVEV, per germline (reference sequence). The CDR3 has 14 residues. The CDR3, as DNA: TGTGCCAGCAGTTTCGAACTAGCGGGACCGTACCAGTACTTC. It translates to CASSFELAGPYQYF.

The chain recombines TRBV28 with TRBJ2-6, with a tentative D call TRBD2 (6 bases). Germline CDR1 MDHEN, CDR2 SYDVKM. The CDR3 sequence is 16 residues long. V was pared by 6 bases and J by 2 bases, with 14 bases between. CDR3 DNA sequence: TGTGCCAGCAGAGATCGGACGGGAGCTGGGGCCAACGTCCTGACTTTC. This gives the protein CASRDRTGAGANVLTF.

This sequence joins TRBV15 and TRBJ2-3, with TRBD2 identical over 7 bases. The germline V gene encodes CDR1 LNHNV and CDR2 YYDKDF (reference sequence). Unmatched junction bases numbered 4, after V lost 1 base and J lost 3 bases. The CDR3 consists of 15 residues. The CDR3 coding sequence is TGTGCCACCAGCAGAGTATCTAGCGGAACAGATACGCAGTATTTT. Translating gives CATSRVSSGTDTQYF. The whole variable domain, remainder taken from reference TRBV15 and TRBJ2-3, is DAMVIQNPRYQVTQFGKPVTLSCSQTLNHNVMYWYQQKSSQAPKLLFHYYDKDFNNEADTPDNFQSRRPNTSFCFLDIRSPGLGDTAMYLCATSRVSSGTDTQYFGPGTRLTVL.

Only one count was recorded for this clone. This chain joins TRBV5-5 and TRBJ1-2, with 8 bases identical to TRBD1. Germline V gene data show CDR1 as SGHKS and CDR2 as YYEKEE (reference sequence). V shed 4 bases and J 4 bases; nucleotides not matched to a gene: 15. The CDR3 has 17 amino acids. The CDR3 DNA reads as TGTGCCAGCAGCCCGAACGTACCAGGGGGCCTAAGCTATGGCTACACCTTC. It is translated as CASSPNVPGGLSYGYTF.

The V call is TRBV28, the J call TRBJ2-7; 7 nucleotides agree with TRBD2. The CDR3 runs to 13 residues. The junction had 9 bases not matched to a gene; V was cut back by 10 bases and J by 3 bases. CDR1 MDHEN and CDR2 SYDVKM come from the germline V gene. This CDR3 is CATSGLRFYEQYF. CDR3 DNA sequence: TGTGCCACCTCGGGACTACGTTTCTACGAGCAGTACTTC.

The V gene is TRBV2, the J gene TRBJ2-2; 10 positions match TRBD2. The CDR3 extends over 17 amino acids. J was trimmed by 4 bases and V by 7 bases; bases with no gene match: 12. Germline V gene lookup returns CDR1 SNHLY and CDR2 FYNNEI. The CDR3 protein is CASTRRASGGVTGELFF. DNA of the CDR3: TGTGCCAGCACCCGAAGGGCTAGCGGGGGAGTCACCGGGGAGCTGTTTTTT. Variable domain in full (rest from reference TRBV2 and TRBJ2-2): EPEVTQTPSHQVTQMGQEVILRCVPISNHLYFYWYRQILGQKVEFLVSFYNNEISEKSEIFDDQFSVERPDGSNFTLKIRSTKLEDSAMYFCASTRRASGGVTGELFFGEGSRLTVL.

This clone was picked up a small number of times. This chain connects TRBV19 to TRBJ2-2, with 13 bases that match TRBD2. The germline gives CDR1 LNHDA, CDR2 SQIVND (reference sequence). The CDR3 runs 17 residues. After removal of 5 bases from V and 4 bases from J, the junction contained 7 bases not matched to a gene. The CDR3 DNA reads TGTGCCAGTAGTTTACTAGCGGGAGGGGTGGGCACCGGGGAGCTGTTTTTT. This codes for CASSLLAGGVGTGELFF.

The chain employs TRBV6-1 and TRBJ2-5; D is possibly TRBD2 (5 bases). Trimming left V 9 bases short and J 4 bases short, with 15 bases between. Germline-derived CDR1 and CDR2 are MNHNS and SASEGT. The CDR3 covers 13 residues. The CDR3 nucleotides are TGTGCCAGTGCCGGGGATATCGGAGAGACCCAGTACTTC. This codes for CASAGDIGETQYF.

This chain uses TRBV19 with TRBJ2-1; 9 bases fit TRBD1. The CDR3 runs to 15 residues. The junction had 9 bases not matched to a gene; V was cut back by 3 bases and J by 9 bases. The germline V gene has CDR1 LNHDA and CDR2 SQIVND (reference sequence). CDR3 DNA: TGTGCCAGTAGTATCCCGGGACAGGGTTTAGGTGAGCAGTTCTTC. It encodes CASSIPGQGLGEQFF.

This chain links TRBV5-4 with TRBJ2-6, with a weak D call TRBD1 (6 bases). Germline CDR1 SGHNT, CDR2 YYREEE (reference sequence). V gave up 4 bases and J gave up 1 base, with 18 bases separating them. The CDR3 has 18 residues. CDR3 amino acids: CASSPVGGTGSGANVLTF. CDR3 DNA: TGTGCCAGCAGCCCTGTCGGTGGCACAGGGTCTGGGGCCAACGTCCTGACTTTC.

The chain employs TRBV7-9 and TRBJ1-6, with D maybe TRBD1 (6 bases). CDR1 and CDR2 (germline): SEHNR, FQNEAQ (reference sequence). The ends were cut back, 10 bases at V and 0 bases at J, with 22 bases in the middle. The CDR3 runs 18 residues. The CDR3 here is CATKRGSPSFSYNSPLHF. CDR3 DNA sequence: TGTGCCACGAAGAGGGGGTCGCCCTCTTTCTCCTATAATTCACCCCTCCACTTT.

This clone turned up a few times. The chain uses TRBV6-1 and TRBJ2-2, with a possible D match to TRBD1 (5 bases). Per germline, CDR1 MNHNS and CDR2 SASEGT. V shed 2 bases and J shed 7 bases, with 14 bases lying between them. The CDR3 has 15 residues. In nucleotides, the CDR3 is TGTGCCAGCAGTGAACTCGACAGCACATACGGGGAGCTGTTTTTT. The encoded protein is CASSELDSTYGELFF.

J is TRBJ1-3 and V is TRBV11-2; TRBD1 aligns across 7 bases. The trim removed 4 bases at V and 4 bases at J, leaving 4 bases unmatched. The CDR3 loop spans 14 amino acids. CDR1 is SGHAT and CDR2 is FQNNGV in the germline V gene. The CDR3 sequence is CASSSPGQGNTIYF. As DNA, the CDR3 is TGTGCCAGCAGCTCCCCGGGACAGGGAAACACCATATATTTT.

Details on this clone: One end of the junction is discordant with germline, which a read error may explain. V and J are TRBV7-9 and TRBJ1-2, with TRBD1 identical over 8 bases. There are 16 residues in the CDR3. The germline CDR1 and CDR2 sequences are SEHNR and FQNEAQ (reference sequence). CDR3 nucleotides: TGTTCCAGCAGCTTAACGACAGGGGTGGTGCATGGAGGCTACACCTTC. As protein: CSSSLTTGVVHGGYTF.

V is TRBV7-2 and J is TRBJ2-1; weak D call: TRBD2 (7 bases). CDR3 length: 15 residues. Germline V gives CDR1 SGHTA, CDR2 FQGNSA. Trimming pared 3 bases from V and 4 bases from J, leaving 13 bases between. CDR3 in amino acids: CASSLSAGAYNEQFF. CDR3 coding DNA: TGTGCCAGCAGCTTGTCGGCGGGGGCTTACAATGAGCAGTTCTTC.

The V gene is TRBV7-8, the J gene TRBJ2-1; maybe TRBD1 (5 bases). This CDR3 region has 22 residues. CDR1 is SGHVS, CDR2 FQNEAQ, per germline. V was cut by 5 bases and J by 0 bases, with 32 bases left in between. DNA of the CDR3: TGTGCCAGCAGCCAAGGGATTCGGCAGGGCGAAAGGATAGGCGGCTCCTACAATGAGCAGTTCTTC. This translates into CASSQGIRQGERIGGSYNEQFF.

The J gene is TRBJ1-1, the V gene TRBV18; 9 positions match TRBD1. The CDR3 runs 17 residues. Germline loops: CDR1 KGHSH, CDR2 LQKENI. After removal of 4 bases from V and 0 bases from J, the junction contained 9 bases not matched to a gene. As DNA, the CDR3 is TGTGCCAGCTCACGAACGCCGGGACAGGGCATGAACACTGAAGCTTTCTTT. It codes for CASSRTPGQGMNTEAFF.

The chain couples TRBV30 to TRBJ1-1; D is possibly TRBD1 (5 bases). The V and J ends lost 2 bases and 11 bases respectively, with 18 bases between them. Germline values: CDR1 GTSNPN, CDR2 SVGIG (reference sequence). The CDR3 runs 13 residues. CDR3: CAWSPRGTSGAFF. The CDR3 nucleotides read TGTGCCTGGAGTCCGCGGGGCACCTCGGGCGCTTTCTTT.

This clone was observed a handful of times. The CDR3 loop reads CASSFLGQGSFYEQYF. The CDR3 nucleotides read TGTGCCAGCAGCTTCTTGGGACAGGGTTCTTTCTACGAGCAGTACTTC. The J gene is TRBJ2-7, the V gene TRBV7-9; 9 bases align to TRBD1. The CDR3 spans 16 residues. From germline, CDR1 is SEHNR and CDR2 FQNEAQ (reference sequence). The V and J ends lost 3 bases and 3 bases, in that order; junction bases with no gene match: 9.

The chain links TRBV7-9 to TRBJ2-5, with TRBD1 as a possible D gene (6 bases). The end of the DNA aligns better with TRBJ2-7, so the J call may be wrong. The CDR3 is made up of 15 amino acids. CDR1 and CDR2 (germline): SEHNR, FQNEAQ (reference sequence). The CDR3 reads CASSKLDSLPYEQYF. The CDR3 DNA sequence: TGTGCCAGCAGCAAGTTGGACAGTCTCCCCTACGAGCAGTACTTC.